The clone carrying this T cell receptor beta chain was counted a few times. Its target is not known. This entry belongs to a study of post-analysis software for immune sequencing data. Across the whole study: Secondary progressive, relapsing-remitting and progressive-relapsing multiple sclerosis were among the included disease courses. Overall study results and limits: Among 4 or 5 TRBV segments more frequent in patients than controls were TRBV5-6, TRBV5-1 and TRBV20-1. The F measure placed samples prepared in the same batch into strongly shared clusters. Significantly lower normalized Chao1 diversity was found in patients with multiple sclerosis relative to controls.

This CDR3 has 13 residues. Per germline, CDR1 SGHRS and CDR2 YFSETQ. Unique molecular identifiers had been added to the TCR beta cDNA libraries. Input amounts of about 0.85 to 10 million T cells were used. These gave about 500,000 cDNA molecules, so each molecule approximated one T cell. Each CDR3 protein is one row after TCRdb ran MiXCR on the PCR reads. Here the sample spans about 430,000 distinct CDR3 sequences, about 39% being singletons. V is TRBV5-1 and J is TRBJ2-5; tentatively, D is TRBD1 (5 bases). The J call could be wrong; TRBJ2-7 is a better fit for the DNA end. The sequence was collected from a girl aged 2 to 10 with multiple sclerosis. What was sequenced was blood. CDR3 loop: CASSSDTLGEQYF. The CDR3 bases are TGCGCCAGCAGCTCGGACACATTAGGCGAGCAGTACTTC.